The entry that follows covers one TCR beta chain sequence. Its cognate antigen is unknown. Germline lookup yields CDR1 MDHEN and CDR2 SYDVKM. Between the trimmed V and J ends, which lost 9 bases and 0 bases, there was a span of 23 bases. This CDR3 has 17 residues. It was with 60 Vbeta and 13 Jbeta primers that the PCR ran. Libraries were prepared by immunoSEQ multiplex PCR; TCRdb keeps only in-frame clonotypes and omits some of them. The data contain about 150,000 clones, around 72% of them singletons. The data were taken from a study of cytomegalovirus exposure and HLA in healthy donors. Study outcomes and limitations: CMV serostatus was the sole immune exposure data available. A later analysis reportedly found that, within productive TCRs, an Asian-associated ancestry cluster had fewer N-insertions than the mean observed across the roughly 700 donors.

V gene TRBV28 combines with J gene TRBJ2-5; tentative D call: TRBD2 (5 bases). The sequence came from a woman in her thirties or forties in good health and CMV-seropositive. The specimen sequenced was PBMCs. Written as DNA, the CDR3 is TGTGCCAGTATTGGGGAGACAAGGGCCGTGTACCAAGAGACCCAGTACTTC. It is translated as CASIGETRAVYQETQYF.